This TCR beta chain came from a study of blood T cell repertoires in COVID-19. Study details: Both acute and convalescent COVID-19 samples were obtained from the United States, Italy and Spain. PBMCs, B-cell-depleted T cells, or T cells provided the cDNA or gDNA that made up the material.

In the original processing: Quantification of nucleated cells was approximated via reference gene primer amplification. Only in-frame clones appear in the TCRdb table, and some are missing; sequencing was by immunoSEQ multiplex PCR. That table furnishes V, J and clone size, whereas the DNA furnished D and trimming. The repertoire holds under 200,000 clones, around 87% seen once, with around 2.5% in the top ten. Sequenced: peripheral blood. This sequence originates from a man aged 40-49 years with active or convalescent COVID-19.

The CDR3 DNA reads TGTGCCAGCAGCTCCAGGGCGTTGAACACTGAAGCTTTCTTT. Translating gives CASSSRALNTEAFF. The chain combines TRBV5-4 with TRBJ1-1, with D perhaps TRBD1 (5 bases). The CDR3 is 14 residues long. Germline V gene lookup returns CDR1 SGHNT and CDR2 YYREEE (reference sequence). Between the trimmed V and J ends, which lost 3 bases and 0 bases, there was a span of 9 bases.